Sequencing of this T cell receptor (beta chain) was carried out in a study of blood T cell repertoires in COVID-19. V dropped 3 bases and J dropped 6 bases, with 11 bases sitting between them. The CDR3 has 13 amino acids. Germline CDR1 MNHEY, CDR2 SMNVEV (reference sequence). Authors' methods: Nucleated cell number was recorded as an estimate derived from reference gene primer amplification. Method: immunoSEQ multiplex PCR; TCRdb's copy keeps in-frame clones and lacks some. D and trimming come from the DNA, and the V and J calls and clone size come from that table. The sample consists of hundreds of thousands of clones, roughly nine tenths of them appearing once.

The sequencing input was peripheral blood. The chain has TRBV27 and TRBJ1-1, with a possible D match to TRBD1 (5 bases). The sequence derives from a man aged 55-75 years with COVID-19, enrolled during active disease. CDR3 region: CASSFSGGAEAFF. The DNA for the CDR3 is TGTGCCAGCAGTTTCTCGGGAGGGGCTGAAGCTTTCTTT.